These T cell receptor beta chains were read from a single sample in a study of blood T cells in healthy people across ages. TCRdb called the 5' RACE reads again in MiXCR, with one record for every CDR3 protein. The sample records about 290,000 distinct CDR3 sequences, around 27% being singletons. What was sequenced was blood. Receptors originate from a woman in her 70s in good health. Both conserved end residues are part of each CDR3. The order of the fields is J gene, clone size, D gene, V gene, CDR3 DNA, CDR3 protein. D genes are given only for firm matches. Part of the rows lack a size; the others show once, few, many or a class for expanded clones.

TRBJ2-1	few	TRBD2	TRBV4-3	TGCGCCAGCAGCCAAGTAAGCGGGAGGTACAATGAGCAGTTCTTC	CASSQVSGRYNEQFF
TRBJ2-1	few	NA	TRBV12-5	TGTGCTAGTGGTTTGGTACGAGGTGAGCAGTTCTTC	CASGLVRGEQFF
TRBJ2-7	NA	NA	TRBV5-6	TGTGCCAGCAGCTCCTCCGCGGGACGAGGTTTTAGCTCCTACGAGCAGTACTTC	CASSSSAGRGFSSYEQYF
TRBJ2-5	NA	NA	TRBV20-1	TGCAGCCTACAGGACTCTTTTACTCAAGAGACCCAGTACTTC	CSLQDSFTQETQYF
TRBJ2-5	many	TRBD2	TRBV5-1	TGCGCCAGCAGCTTGGTAGCTAGCGGAGACCAAGAGACCCAGTACTTC	CASSLVASGDQETQYF
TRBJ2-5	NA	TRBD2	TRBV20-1	TGCAGTGCTTGGCGAACTAGCGGGAAGGTTCTCCAAGAGACCCAGTACTTC	CSAWRTSGKVLQETQYF
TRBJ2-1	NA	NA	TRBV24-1	TGTGCCACCAGTGATTCCTGGCGGGGGCAGTTCTTC	CATSDSWRGQFF
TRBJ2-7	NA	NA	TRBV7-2	TGTGCCAGCAGCTTAGTGGCGCCAGGGGCGGGACTATTCGAGCAGTACTTC	CASSLVAPGAGLFEQYF
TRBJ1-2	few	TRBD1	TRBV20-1	TGCAGTGCTAGAGAACAGGGGGCTTGGGATGGCTACACCTTC	CSAREQGAWDGYTF
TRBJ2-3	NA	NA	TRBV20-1	TGCAGTGCTAGAGATATCCGTTCAGATACGCAGTATTTT	CSARDIRSDTQYF
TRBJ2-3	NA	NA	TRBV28	TGTGCCAGCAGTTTAGTGTGCGCAGATACGCAGTATTTT	CASSLVCADTQYF
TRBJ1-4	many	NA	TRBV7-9	TGTGCCAGCAGCTTTCCCCGCAAGAATGAAAAACTGTTTTTT	CASSFPRKNEKLFF
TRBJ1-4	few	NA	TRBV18	TGTGCCAGCTCACCATACGGACAGAATGAAAAACTGTTTTTT	CASSPYGQNEKLFF
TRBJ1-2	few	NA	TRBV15	TGTGCCACCAGCACCCGTCTTGGTGAAAATTATGGCTACACCTTC	CATSTRLGENYGYTF
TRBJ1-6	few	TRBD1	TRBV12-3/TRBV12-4	TGTGCCGGGGGGGACAGCAATTCACCCCTCCACTTT	CAGGDSNSPLHF
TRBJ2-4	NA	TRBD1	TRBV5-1	TGCGCCAGCAGCTTGAAGGAACAGGGGCCGGTCAAAAACATTCAGTACTTC	CASSLKEQGPVKNIQYF
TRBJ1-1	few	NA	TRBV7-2	TGTGCCAGCAGCTTAGGAGGGATAGCGATCACTGAAGCTTTCTTT	CASSLGGIAITEAFF
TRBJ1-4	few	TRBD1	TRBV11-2	TGTGCCAGCAGCTCCTCAGACAGGGACAGAAAAAAACTGTTTTTT	CASSSSDRDRKKLFF
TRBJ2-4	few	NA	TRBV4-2	TGTGCCAGCAGCCAAGATCTTGGATACAGCGAAAACATTCAGTACTTC	CASSQDLGYSENIQYF
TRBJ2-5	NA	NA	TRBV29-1	TGCAGCGTTGAAGGCGCGGGGGAGACCCAGTACTTC	CSVEGAGETQYF
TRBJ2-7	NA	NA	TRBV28	TGTGCCAGCAGTTTCCTTTCTACGGAGCAGTACTTC	CASSFLSTEQYF
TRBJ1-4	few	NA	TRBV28	TGTGCCAGCAGGCGGGCCTATGAAAAACTGTTTTTT	CASRRAYEKLFF
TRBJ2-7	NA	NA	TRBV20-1	TGCAGTGCTAGAGATAGTAGGACTCCCGCCTACGAGCAGTACTTC	CSARDSRTPAYEQYF
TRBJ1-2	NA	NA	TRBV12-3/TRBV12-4	TGTGCCAGCAGTTTGCGGCAGGGTGCGGTCCCAGGGGAGGCTAACTATGGCTACACCTTC	CASSLRQGAVPGEANYGYTF
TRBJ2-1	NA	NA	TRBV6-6	TGTGACAGCAGCCCGCAGGGAAATGAGCAGTTCTTC	CDSSPQGNEQFF
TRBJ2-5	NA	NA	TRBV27	TGTGCCAGCAGCCCCAAGAACCAAGAGACCCAGTACTTC	CASSPKNQETQYF
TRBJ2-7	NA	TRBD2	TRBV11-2	TGTGCCAGCAGCCCCAAGGGGGGGGCTAGGACTAGCGGGAATATATACGAGCAGTACTTC	CASSPKGGARTSGNIYEQYF
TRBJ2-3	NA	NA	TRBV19	TGTGCCAGTAGTAATTGGCAGGGTCCAGATACGCAGTATTTT	CASSNWQGPDTQYF
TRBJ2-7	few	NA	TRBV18	TGTGCCAGCTCACCAAACGCAGACTACGAGCAGTACTTC	CASSPNADYEQYF
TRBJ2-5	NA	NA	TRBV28	TGTGCCAGCAGTTTAAAGGGGGGCCAAGAGACCCAGTACTTC	CASSLKGGQETQYF
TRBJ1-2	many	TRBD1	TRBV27	TGTGCCAGCAGGGTACAGGGGGCGCGTGGCTACACCTTC	CASRVQGARGYTF
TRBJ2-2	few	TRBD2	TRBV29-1	TGCAGCGTACGACTAGCGGGAGGGGTGAACACCGGGGAGCTGTTTTTT	CSVRLAGGVNTGELFF
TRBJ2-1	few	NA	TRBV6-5	TGTGCCAGCAGTTACTCGCTTTTGGACAATGAGCAGTTCTTC	CASSYSLLDNEQFF
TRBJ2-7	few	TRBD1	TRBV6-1	TGTGCCAGCAGTGGCCTCGGACAGGGGGCTTCCGAGCAGTACTTC	CASSGLGQGASEQYF
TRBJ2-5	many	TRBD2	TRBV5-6	TGTGCCAGCAGCTTTACAGCGGGGCCGTACCAAGAGACCCAGTACTTC	CASSFTAGPYQETQYF
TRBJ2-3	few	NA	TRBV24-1	TGTGCCACCAGTGACCCTCGGAGGGCCAGATTGCCAGATACGCAGTATTTT	CATSDPRRARLPDTQYF
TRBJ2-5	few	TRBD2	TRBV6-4	TGTGCCAGCGCGACTAGCGGACAAGAGACCCAGTACTTC	CASATSGQETQYF
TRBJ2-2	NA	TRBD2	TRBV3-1	TGTGCCAGCAGCCAACCTTCTAGCGGACCTACCGGGGAGCTGTTTTTT	CASSQPSSGPTGELFF
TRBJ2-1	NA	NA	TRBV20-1	TGCAGTGCTGTGGGGGGACTGGTACTTGGGCAGTTCTTC	CSAVGGLVLGQFF
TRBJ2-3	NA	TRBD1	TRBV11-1	TGTGCCATCGAAGGACAGGGGGCGGCAGATACGCAGTATTTT	CAIEGQGAADTQYF
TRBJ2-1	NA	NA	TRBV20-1	TGCAGTGCCAGAGGGGTCTCCTACAATGAGCAGTTCTTC	CSARGVSYNEQFF
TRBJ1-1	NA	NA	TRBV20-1	TGCAGTGCTAGAGACCCGCAAGGGGGAGGCACTGAAGCTTTCTTT	CSARDPQGGGTEAFF
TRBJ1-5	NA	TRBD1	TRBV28	TGTGCCAGCAGTTCCCCACCGGGACAGGGGCCCAATTTT	CASSSPPGQGPNF
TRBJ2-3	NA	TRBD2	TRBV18	TGTGCCAGCGATACTAGCGGGGGAACAGATACGCAGTATTTT	CASDTSGGTDTQYF
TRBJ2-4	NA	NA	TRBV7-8	TGTGCCAGCAGCTTAGCCCTTGGGGCTGGACAGTACTTC	CASSLALGAGQYF
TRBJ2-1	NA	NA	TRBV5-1	TGCGCCAGCAGCGCAACAGGGGAGGGCGAGCAGTTCTTC	CASSATGEGEQFF
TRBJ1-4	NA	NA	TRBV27	TGTGCCAGCAGAGAGGTACAGGGCGCAACTAATGAAAAACTGTTTTTT	CASREVQGATNEKLFF
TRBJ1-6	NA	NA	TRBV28	TGTGCCAGCACCCCTCGGGCGGGGGGCCGTTCACCCCTCCACTTT	CASTPRAGGRSPLHF
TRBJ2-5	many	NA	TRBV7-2	TGTGCCAGCAGCCCAGAGCCAGGAGGAGCCCCGTACTTC	CASSPEPGGAPYF
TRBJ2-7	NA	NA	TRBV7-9	TGTGCCAGCAGCCTAAGGACTGCCGTCTACGAGCAGTACTTC	CASSLRTAVYEQYF
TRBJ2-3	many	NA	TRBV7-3	TGTGCCAGCAGCTCGGGACCCCTACCAGATACGCAGTATTTT	CASSSGPLPDTQYF
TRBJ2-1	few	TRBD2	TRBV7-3	TGTGCCAGCAGCCCGCGAGTCCTCCTAGCGGAGAGCTCCTACAATGAGCAGTTCTTC	CASSPRVLLAESSYNEQFF
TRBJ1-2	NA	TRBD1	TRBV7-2	TGTGCCAGCAGCCCGGGACAGGGACAAGGCTACACCTTC	CASSPGQGQGYTF
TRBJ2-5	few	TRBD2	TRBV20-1	TGCAGTGCTGCTACTAGCGGGAGCTGGGAGACCCAGTACTTC	CSAATSGSWETQYF
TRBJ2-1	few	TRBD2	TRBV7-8	TGTGCCAGCAGCCCCACTAGCGGGAGGGAGAACCAGTTCTTC	CASSPTSGRENQFF
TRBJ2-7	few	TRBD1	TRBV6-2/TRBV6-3	TGTGCCAGCAGTATTACAGGGGGCTACGAGCAGTACTTC	CASSITGGYEQYF
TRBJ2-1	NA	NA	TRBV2	TGTGCCAGCAGGACAGAATCTCGCTCCTACAATGAGCAGTTCTTC	CASRTESRSYNEQFF
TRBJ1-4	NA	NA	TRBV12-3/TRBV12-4	TGTGCCAGCAGTTTCTCTGGGACGGCCAGAATTGAAAAACTGTTTTTT	CASSFSGTARIEKLFF